This TCR beta chain was identified in a study of shared clonotypes between healthy human individuals. The assay was immunoSEQ multiplex PCR, and TCRdb's table has in-frame clones only and misses some. The data contain around 2.1 million clones, under 95% of them singletons. Broader study findings: The donor pool, a small one, limited the genetic and exposure-history diversity represented.

CDR3 length: 14 amino acids. Germline assignment: CDR1 MNHEY and CDR2 SMNVEV (reference sequence). Trimming shortened V by 3 bases and J by 2 bases, and 8 bases separated the two germline ends. CD8 cells regarded as naive lacked CD45RO, were positively chosen for CCR7, and omitted terminally differentiated effector memory CD45RA+ cells. This clone is a singleton in its sample. Its antigen is unknown. This CDR3 is also generated by other DNA sequences in the sample. The TCR originated in a man between 18 and 35 years old in good health. Some clones in this sample may be carry-over from other donors' samples. Material: naive CD8+ T cells from PBMCs. The chain is built from TRBV27 and TRBJ1-5, with D unresolved. CDR3 protein: CASSFVGGNQPQHF. DNA for the CDR3: TGTGCCAGCAGTTTCGTCGGGGGCAATCAGCCCCAGCATTTT.